This entry features one T cell receptor (beta chain) sequence. The data were obtained in a study of blood T cells in healthy people across ages. Study-wide context: About one barcoded TCR beta cDNA was captured per two T cells.

For the second PCR, which ran for about 6 to 11 cycles, a sample-barcoded 5' primer and a J-beta primer mix were used. Each CDR3 protein is one row after TCRdb ran MiXCR on the 5' RACE reads. The sample consists of some 800,000 distinct CDR3 sequences, just under 25% of them appearing once. The junction had 6 bases not matched to a gene; V was cut back by 3 bases and J by 2 bases. The CDR3 length is 16 residues. The germline V gene has CDR1 SGHTA and CDR2 FQGNSA. These records were also assigned to another study, of T cells of mothers and their children. As that report states: Relative to unrelated pairs, biologically related mother-child dyads exhibited marginally greater, non-significant overlap.

Sequencing used blood. The receptor's source is a boy between 10 and 17 years old in good health. The chain is built from TRBV7-2 and TRBJ2-3, with 9 bases identical to TRBD2. As DNA, the CDR3 is TGTGCCAGCAGCTTCACTAGCGGGTCTGCCACAGATACGCAGTATTTT. It translates to CASSFTSGSATDTQYF.